Presented here are 29 T cell receptor beta chains from one specimen sequenced in a study of T cells after yellow fever vaccination. TCRdb independently ran MiXCR on the 5' RACE reads; one entry per CDR3 protein. Of 100,000 to 150,000 distinct CDR3 sequences in the sample, 6.5% to 8% are singletons; the top ten hold just under 2.5%. The starting material was CD4+ T cells sorted from PBMCs, obtained more than 8 days after the first yellow fever vaccination. These TCRs come from a young man who received the YFV17D yellow fever vaccine.

Points on this clonotype: This could be a read error, since a much larger clone is one nucleotide away. The V call is TRBV4-3, the J call TRBJ1-2; D is perhaps TRBD1 (6 bases). Germline V CDR1 and CDR2: LGHNA, YSLEER. Deletions cut 8 bases from V and 4 bases from J, with 20 bases between. This CDR3 is 15 amino acids long. The CDR3 DNA sequence: TGCGCCAGCTCCCGGGACACTCCGGGTCCCTATGGCTACACCTTC. This codes for CASSRDTPGPYGYTF.

This clonotype was seen ten or more times. CDR3 nucleotides: TGCGCCAGCAGCTTAGAACTTCCCTATGGCTACACCTTC. It specifies CASSLELPYGYTF. The chain employs TRBV5-1 and TRBJ1-2, with D unresolved. The CDR3 runs to 13 residues. V lost 2 bases, J lost 4 bases, and 9 bases lay in between. CDR1 is SGHRS and CDR2 is YFSETQ in the germline V gene.

To note about this clonotype: A much larger clone differs by one base, so this may be a read error. The CDR3 does not close with the conserved phenylalanine or tryptophan, likely indicating a read error. V is TRBV11-2 and J is TRBJ1-2, with a possible D match to TRBD1 (6 bases). The germline V gene encodes CDR1 SGHAT and CDR2 FQNNGV. The CDR3 loop spans 16 amino acids. With 6 bases removed from V and 0 bases from J, the gap between germline ends came to 17 bases. This chain's CDR3 is CASRTLTGRTNYGYTI. The CDR3 nucleotides are TGTGCCAGCAGAACCCTAACAGGGCGGACTAACTATGGCTACACCATC.

This clonotype appeared many times. This chain uses TRBV7-2 with TRBJ1-6; D possibly corresponds to TRBD1 (5 bases). This CDR3 region has 14 residues. Germline V gene lookup returns CDR1 SGHTA and CDR2 FQGNSA. With 3 bases removed from V and 9 bases from J, the gap between germline ends came to 12 bases. The CDR3 nucleotides read TGTGCCAGCAGCTTTGGCCAGGGTACTTCACCCCTCCACTTT. Its protein is CASSFGQGTSPLHF.

This clonotype was observed at least ten times. The rearrangement uses TRBV7-3 and TRBJ2-1; TRBD1 might be the D (5 bases). Trimming pared 4 bases from V and 6 bases from J, leaving 16 bases between. The V gene's germline CDR1 is SGHTA and CDR2 FQGTGA. The CDR3 totals 15 residues. The CDR3 DNA follows: TGTGCCAGCAGCTCCCGGCAGGGCAGAATCAATGAGCAGTTCTTC. Translated, it gives CASSSRQGRINEQFF.

This clonotype was detected only a few times. This sequence joins TRBV19 and TRBJ1-1, with 9 bases lining up with TRBD1. The CDR3 extends over 15 amino acids. CDR1 and CDR2 (germline): LNHDA, SQIVND (reference sequence). The junction had 3 bases not matched to a gene; V was cut back by 3 bases and J by 1 base. The DNA of the CDR3 is TGTGCCAGTAGTATGCTGGGACAGGGGAACACTGAAGCTTTCTTT. This translates into CASSMLGQGNTEAFF.

In its sample, this clonotype was seen a few times. V is TRBV10-3 and J is TRBJ1-3; possibly TRBD1 for D (6 bases). The length of the CDR3 is 16 residues. Germline V gives CDR1 ENHRY, CDR2 SYGVKD. The ends were cut back, 2 bases at V and 4 bases at J, with 15 bases in the middle. As DNA, the CDR3 is TGTGCCATCAGTGAGCTGGGGCCAGGGGCAGGAAACACCATATATTTT. Protein sequence: CAISELGPGAGNTIYF.

This clonotype came up many times. The chain carries TRBV19 and TRBJ2-1; D is ambiguous. Germline V CDR1 and CDR2: LNHDA, SQIVND (reference sequence). Trimming pared 7 bases from V and 1 base from J, leaving 11 bases between. The CDR3 loop spans 14 amino acids. This CDR3 is CASTSPGSYNEQFF. The CDR3 DNA follows: TGTGCCAGTACCTCGCCCGGGTCCTACAATGAGCAGTTCTTC. Variable domain in full (rest from reference TRBV19 and TRBJ2-1): DGGITQSPKYLFRKEGQNVTLSCEQNLNHDAMYWYRQDPGQGLRLIYYSQIVNDFQKGDIAEGYSVSREKKESFPLTVTSAQKNPTAFYLCASTSPGSYNEQFFGPGTRLTVL.

The chain employs TRBV7-8 and TRBJ1-2; D not certain. Germline V gene lookup returns CDR1 SGHVS and CDR2 FQNEAQ. CDR3 size: 13 residues. The germline V and J ends were trimmed by 2 bases and 10 bases, with 14 bases remaining between them. CDR3 nucleotides: TGTGCCAGCAGCTTATTGACCCTCCGAGACTACACCTTC. Translated: CASSLLTLRDYTF.

This clonotype was recorded many times. This chain links TRBV5-1 with TRBJ1-4, with 8 bases that match TRBD1. V was pared by 5 bases and J by 6 bases, with 6 bases of the junction left unmatched. The CDR3 is 14 amino acids. Germline V gives CDR1 SGHRS, CDR2 YFSETQ. The CDR3 protein is CASSYQGADEKLFF. The CDR3 DNA reads as TGCGCCAGCAGTTACCAGGGGGCTGATGAAAAACTGTTTTTT.

This clonotype turned up a few times. The chain recombines TRBV20-1 with TRBJ2-3; 11 bases map to TRBD2. In germline, CDR1 is DFQATT, CDR2 SNEGSKA (reference sequence). The CDR3 runs 15 residues. The junction had 8 bases not matched to a gene; V was cut back by 3 bases and J by 6 bases. The chain's CDR3 is CSASSTSGGWDTQYF. In DNA form, the CDR3 reads TGCAGTGCTAGCTCAACTAGCGGGGGTTGGGATACGCAGTATTTT.

This clonotype has a count of ten or more. The chain employs TRBV18 and TRBJ2-7; perhaps TRBD1 as D (5 bases). Germline CDR1 is KGHSH and CDR2 is LQKENI. The CDR3 length is 15 residues. The V gene lost 3 bases and the J gene lost 7 bases, with 19 bases spanning the gap. In DNA, the CDR3 is TGTGCCAGCTCACCGCCGGATTCAGGGATCGGAGAGCAGTACGTC. It codes for CASSPPDSGIGEQYV.

This clonotype came up many times. The chain uses TRBV5-1 and TRBJ2-1; D might be TRBD2 (5 bases). Trimming removed 3 bases at V and 7 bases at J, with 11 bases between. The germline gives CDR1 SGHRS, CDR2 YFSETQ. The length of the CDR3 is 13 residues. The CDR3 protein is CASSSDEGNEQFF. The CDR3 nucleotides are TGCGCCAGCAGCTCCGACGAGGGTAATGAGCAGTTCTTC.

Comments on this clonotype: This may be a read error, as it is one base from a much larger clone. The chain is built from TRBV5-1 and TRBJ2-3; D remains unclear. V was pared by 0 bases and J by 14 bases, with 16 bases between. CDR3 size: 13 residues. CDR1 and CDR2 from the germline V gene are SGHRS and YFSETQ. CDR3 in DNA: TGCGCCAGCAGCTTGGCCGGTCCCCCCCACGCGTATTTT. It encodes CASSLAGPPHAYF.

This clonotype came up many times. CDR3 in amino acids: CASSREGFVQYF. In nucleotides, the CDR3 is TGTGCCAGCAGCAGGGAGGGGTTTGTGCAGTACTTC. V gene TRBV6-2 or TRBV6-3 combines with J gene TRBJ2-5; 7 positions agree with TRBD2. Germline V gene lookup returns CDR1 MNHEY and CDR2 SVGEGT. The CDR3 is 12 residues long. Trimming cost V 6 bases and J 11 bases; bases outside gene matches: 9.

The V gene is TRBV27, the J gene TRBJ1-5, with 7 nucleotides matching TRBD1. The CDR3 runs 15 residues. V trimming: 4 bases; J trimming: 6 bases; junction bases outside the gene matches: 9. Germline lookup yields CDR1 MNHEY and CDR2 SMNVEV (reference sequence). The CDR3 loop is CASSSYRGKSQPQHF. In nucleotides, the CDR3 is TGTGCCAGCAGTTCCTACAGGGGCAAGAGTCAGCCCCAGCATTTT.

This clonotype was seen many times. The J gene is TRBJ2-7, the V gene TRBV5-1; D gene ambiguous. V was pared by 1 base and J by 0 bases, with 8 bases between. The germline CDR1 and CDR2 sequences are SGHRS and YFSETQ. This CDR3 region has 14 residues. The CDR3 nucleotides read TGCGCCAGCAGCTTGCGGCCAAGCTCCTACGAGCAGTACTTC. This gives the protein CASSLRPSSYEQYF.

This clonotype was observed many times. V gene TRBV14 combines with J gene TRBJ2-2; TRBD1 is a possible D gene (5 bases). Germline CDR1 reads SGHDN; CDR2 reads FVKESK. V shed 6 bases and J shed 7 bases, with 9 bases lying between them. There are 12 residues in the CDR3. The CDR3 DNA is TGTGCCAGCAGGCCAGGGTTCGGGGAGCTGTTTTTT. Translation: CASRPGFGELFF.

In this sample, this clonotype turned up many times. The genes are TRBV19 and TRBJ1-1, with no clear D. CDR3 length: 14 residues. CDR1 and CDR2 from the germline V gene are LNHDA and SQIVND (reference sequence). With 5 bases removed from V and 7 bases from J, the gap between germline ends came to 17 bases. CDR3 sequence reads: CASSPGGGVNEAFF. CDR3 in DNA: TGTGCCAGTAGTCCCGGTGGCGGGGTAAATGAAGCTTTCTTT. Filled out from reference TRBV19 and TRBJ1-1, the complete variable domain reads DGGITQSPKYLFRKEGQNVTLSCEQNLNHDAMYWYRQDPGQGLRLIYYSQIVNDFQKGDIAEGYSVSREKKESFPLTVTSAQKNPTAFYLCASSPGGGVNEAFFGQGTRLTVV.

This clonotype was observed at least ten times. V gene TRBV7-9 combines with J gene TRBJ1-2; possibly TRBD1 for D (5 bases). Per the germline V gene, CDR1 is SEHNR and CDR2 is FQNEAQ (reference sequence). The length of the CDR3 is 13 residues. Trimming left V 5 bases short and J 6 bases short, with 13 bases between. The DNA of the CDR3 is TGTGCCAGCAGCACGTCAGGGCAAGATGGCTACACCTTC. Its translation: CASSTSGQDGYTF.

Ten or more counts support this clonotype. This chain links TRBV5-1 with TRBJ2-1; 7 bases fit TRBD2. Germline V gene sequence: CDR1 SGHRS, CDR2 YFSETQ. J lost 7 bases, V lost 9 bases, and 16 bases had no gene match. The CDR3 runs 15 residues. CDR3 sequence reads: CATAIELYSGNEQFF. The CDR3 region has the DNA TGCGCCACCGCAATTGAACTGTATAGCGGGAATGAGCAGTTCTTC.

This clonotype was seen many times. DNA of the CDR3: TGTGCCAGCACAAGCGCTTCTAATGAAAAACTGTTTTTT. This gives the protein CASTSASNEKLFF. The chain couples TRBV28 to TRBJ1-4; the D is unclear. Germline assignment: CDR1 MDHEN and CDR2 SYDVKM. V was pared by 7 bases and J by 3 bases, with 9 bases between. The CDR3 extends over 13 amino acids.

A few counts support this clonotype. The chain joins TRBV9 to TRBJ2-7; weak D call: TRBD1 (5 bases). The ends were cut back, 10 bases at V and 6 bases at J, with 14 bases in the middle. This CDR3 comprises 11 residues. Germline V CDR1 and CDR2: SGDLS, YYNGEE. Here the CDR3 DNA reads TGTGCCCCTGGGGCAACCTCCGAGCAGTACGTC. This codes for CAPGATSEQYV.

This clonotype showed up many times. V gene TRBV7-9 combines with J gene TRBJ1-3; D gene uncertain. CDR3 size: 12 residues. Trimming cost V 5 bases and J 4 bases, with 6 bases left between them. Germline V gives CDR1 SEHNR, CDR2 FQNEAQ (reference sequence). This CDR3 reads CASSQTGNTIYF. DNA of the CDR3: TGTGCCAGCAGCCAGACAGGAAACACCATATATTTT. The entire variable domain, with the rest obtained from reference TRBV7-9 and TRBJ1-3, is as follows: DTGVSQNPRHKITKRGQNVTFRCDPISEHNRLYWYRQTLGQGPEFLTYFQNEAQLEKSRLLSDRFSAERPKGSFSTLEIQRTEQGDSAMYLCASSQTGNTIYFGEGSWLTVV.

This clonotype was recorded at least ten times. The genes are TRBV6-5 and TRBJ1-2; 12 bases line up with TRBD1. J lost 7 bases, V lost 6 bases, and 9 bases had no gene match. The germline V gene encodes CDR1 MNHEY and CDR2 SVGAGI. CDR3 length: 15 residues. The CDR3 nucleotides are TGTGCCAGCAGCCATCGAGGGACAGGGGGCGGTGGCTACACCTTC. Protein: CASSHRGTGGGGYTF.

This clonotype was recorded at least ten times. The rearrangement joins TRBV20-1 to TRBJ1-5; the D is unclear. V was clipped by 2 bases and J by 4 bases, with 12 bases between them. The CDR3 runs to 14 residues. CDR1 and CDR2 from the germline V gene are DFQATT and SNEGSKA (reference sequence). The CDR3 region has the DNA TGCAGTGCTAGACCCAACGACCTAAATCAGCCCCAGCATTTT. It encodes CSARPNDLNQPQHF.

In its sample, this clonotype was seen many times. CDR3 in DNA: TGTGCCAGTAGGAACAGCGGGGCGGAGGGCTACACCTTC. It translates to CASRNSGAEGYTF. The chain employs TRBV19 and TRBJ1-2; tentatively, D is TRBD1 (5 bases). V lost 6 bases and J 8 bases, leaving 16 bases between the germline ends. This CDR3 is built from 13 residues. The germline V gene encodes CDR1 LNHDA and CDR2 SQIVND (reference sequence).

This clonotype appeared many times. The chain couples TRBV12-3 or TRBV12-4 to TRBJ1-4; D not resolved. Trimming cost V 3 bases and J 8 bases, with 13 bases left between them. The CDR3 runs 14 residues. The CDR3 here is CASSFINQGEKLFF. CDR3 nucleotide sequence: TGTGCCAGCAGTTTTATAAATCAAGGAGAAAAACTGTTTTTT.

At least ten counts were recorded for this clonotype. The chain employs TRBV5-1 and TRBJ1-1, with D unresolved. Germline-derived CDR1 and CDR2 are SGHRS and YFSETQ. The V and J ends lost 5 bases and 5 bases respectively, with 19 bases between them. The CDR3 is 15 residues long. CDR3 loop: CASRHYGRGRTEAFF. DNA for the CDR3: TGCGCCAGCAGACACTACGGGAGAGGGAGGACTGAAGCTTTCTTT.